Detailed here is one T cell receptor (beta chain). Amplification used 60 Vbeta primers and 13 Jbeta primers. The protocol was immunoSEQ multiplex PCR, while the TCRdb copy is restricted to in-frame clones and leaves out a portion. The sample contains over 90,000 clones, roughly 74% of which appear only once. Germline V gene data show CDR1 as SGDLS and CDR2 as YYNGEE. With 4 bases clipped from V and 3 bases from J, the junction kept 6 bases outside the gene matches. The CDR3 has 14 residues. This sample was included in a study of cytomegalovirus exposure and HLA in healthy donors. The TCR comes from a female donor in good health and CMV-seropositive. The chain is built from TRBV9 and TRBJ2-7; TRBD1 matches at 8 bases. The sample was PBMCs. CDR3 amino acids: CASSQGAGVYEQYF. The CDR3 DNA reads TGTGCCAGCAGCCAGGGGGCGGGCGTCTACGAGCAGTACTTC.